The 21 T cell receptor beta chains below come from one sample, sequenced in a study of neurological immune-mediated disorders (dated by TCRdb to the late 2010s). Libraries were constructed by 5' RACE. Data came from an Illumina HiSeq 2500. In-frame beta chains were kept once TCRdb had trimmed the public reads at Q25 with fastp and called clones with MiXCR. One record per CDR3 amino acid sequence lists the most common genes and DNA. The sample yields more than 40,000 distinct CDR3 sequences; 1.9% were counted once. Clones ranked in the top ten supply approximately 2.3% of the sample. Material: PBMCs. The source is a woman between 40 and 55 years old with multiple sclerosis.

Many counts were recorded for this clonotype. V and J are TRBV20-1 and TRBJ2-6; the D gene is possibly TRBD1 (6 bases). The V gene's germline CDR1 is DFQATT and CDR2 SNEGSKA (reference sequence). V gave up 3 bases and J gave up 4 bases, with 13 bases separating them. This CDR3 comprises 15 residues. In DNA, the CDR3 is TGCAGTGCTAGCTCCACAGGGTCCGGGGCCAACGTCCTGACTTTC. Its translation is CSASSTGSGANVLTF.

This clonotype was counted many times. The chain joins TRBV6-9 to TRBJ1-1; 7 positions agree with TRBD1. Germline CDR1 and CDR2: MNHGY and SVAAGI. Unmatched junction bases numbered 15, after V lost 6 bases and J lost 2 bases. The CDR3 length is 17 residues. The DNA of the CDR3 is TGTGCCAGCAGCCCGCCGGACAGGACCGATGTCAACACTGAAGCTTTCTTT. This translates into CASSPPDRTDVNTEAFF.

This clonotype appeared many times. V and J are TRBV21-1 and TRBJ2-2; TRBD2 is taken as the D call from the table, unchecked against the DNA. TRBV21-1 is an annotated pseudogene. This CDR3 has 16 amino acids. The CDR3 is CASSPQALRDTGELFF. For the CDR3, the DNA is TGTGCCAGCAGCCCTCAGGCCCTCCGGGACACCGGGGAGCTGTTTTTT.

This clonotype was observed at least ten times. The rearrangement uses TRBV15 and TRBJ2-3; tentatively, D is TRBD2 (6 bases). Deletions cut 0 bases from V and 10 bases from J, with 20 bases between. The CDR3 covers 16 residues. The germline V gene has CDR1 LNHNV and CDR2 YYDKDF (reference sequence). CDR3 in amino acids: CATSREPTRASDAQYF. The CDR3 DNA is TGTGCCACCAGCAGAGAACCAACGCGGGCTAGCGATGCGCAGTATTTT.

This clonotype has ten or more counts. The chain is built from TRBV24-1 and TRBJ2-3; TRBD1 matches 7 bases. Trimming took 4 bases from V and 6 from J; bases not matched to a gene: 12. Germline CDR1 KGHDR, CDR2 SFDVKD. This CDR3 region has 16 residues. The chain's CDR3 is CATSEGTASSLDTQYF. The CDR3 region has the DNA TGTGCCACCAGTGAAGGGACAGCATCCTCTTTGGATACGCAGTATTTT.

At least ten counts were recorded for this clonotype. The chain carries TRBV4-1 and TRBJ2-7; a possible D gene is TRBD2 (5 bases). Germline V lookup: CDR1 MGHRA, CDR2 YSYEKL. V was cut by 4 bases and J by 5 bases, with 18 bases left in between. This CDR3 has 15 residues. The CDR3 region is CASSLFTYGGDEQYF. The CDR3 nucleotides read TGCGCCAGCAGCCTCTTTACCTACGGAGGAGACGAGCAGTACTTC.

In this sample, this clonotype turned up many times. This chain links TRBV20-1 with TRBJ1-1; D remains unclear. This CDR3 has 14 amino acids. Trimming took 3 bases from V and 4 from J, leaving 15 bases between them. From germline, CDR1 is DFQATT and CDR2 SNEGSKA (reference sequence). The chain's CDR3 is CSASPGDASTEAFF. The CDR3 DNA sequence: TGCAGTGCTAGTCCTGGGGATGCGAGCACTGAAGCTTTCTTT.

This clonotype was seen repeatedly, ten times or more. The CDR3 nucleotides are TGTGCCAGCAGCTTACCCTTCGCGGATACGCAGTATTTT. It encodes CASSLPFADTQYF. The chain joins TRBV5-8 to TRBJ2-3; D is unresolved. The CDR3 runs to 13 residues. Germline V gene lookup returns CDR1 SGHTS and CDR2 YDEGEE. Trimming removed 2 bases from V and 6 bases from J, with 10 bases in between.

The gene calls are TRBV20-1 and TRBJ2-1; 8 bases match TRBD1. V trimming: 5 bases; J trimming: 4 bases; junction bases outside the gene matches: 4. The CDR3 consists of 13 residues. CDR1 and CDR2 (germline): DFQATT, SNEGSKA (reference sequence). The DNA for the CDR3 is TGCAGTGCTTCTGACAGGGGATACAATGAGCAGTTCTTC. Protein: CSASDRGYNEQFF.

This clonotype was observed many times. This chain joins TRBV5-1 and TRBJ2-1; TRBD1 agrees at 12 bases. The CDR3 has 14 amino acids. The V segment lost 4 bases and the J segment 8 bases; nucleotides outside the gene matches: 4. CDR1 and CDR2 (germline): SGHRS, YFSETQ. The CDR3 loop reads CASSTGQGAYEQFF. DNA of the CDR3: TGCGCCAGCAGCACGGGACAGGGGGCCTATGAGCAGTTCTTC.

This clonotype was recorded many times. The rearrangement links TRBV7-8 to TRBJ2-1; perhaps TRBD2 as D (6 bases). The germline CDR1 and CDR2 sequences are SGHVS and FQNEAQ. V was pared by 2 bases and J by 0 bases, with 11 bases between. This CDR3 region has 16 residues. The CDR3 region is CASSLRGRSSYNEQFF. The CDR3 DNA is TGTGCCAGCAGCTTACGAGGGAGGAGCTCCTACAATGAGCAGTTCTTC.

This clonotype was recorded many times. This CDR3 reads CASSDGGYGYTF. CDR3 in DNA: TGCGCCAGCAGCGATGGGGGATATGGCTACACCTTC. The chain combines TRBV5-1 with TRBJ1-2; D may be TRBD1 (5 bases). V lost 4 bases and J 5 bases, leaving 9 bases between the germline ends. Germline V gene lookup returns CDR1 SGHRS and CDR2 YFSETQ. This CDR3 has 12 residues.

In this sample, this clonotype turned up many times. CDR3 coding DNA: TGCAGCGCTGTAGGGCAGGGGTATCAAGAGACCCAGTACTTC. Translated, it gives CSAVGQGYQETQYF. The rearrangement uses TRBV29-1 and TRBJ2-5; D is perhaps TRBD1 (6 bases). V lost 7 bases and J 2 bases, leaving 17 bases between the germline ends. Germline V gene sequence: CDR1 SQVTM, CDR2 ANQGSEA. The CDR3 is 14 residues long. Full variable domain (rest looked up from reference TRBV29-1 and TRBJ2-5): SAVISQKPSRDICQRGTSLTIQCQVDSQVTMMFWYRQQPGQSLTLIATANQGSEATYESGFVIDKFPISRPNLTFSTLTVSNMSPEDSSIYLCSAVGQGYQETQYFGPGTRLLVL.

This clonotype has a count of ten or more. The rearrangement uses TRBV5-1 and TRBJ2-1, with 13 positions matching TRBD2. Trimming at V came to 0 bases and at J to 1 base, leaving 4 bases not matched to a gene. Germline CDR1 and CDR2: SGHRS and YFSETQ. This CDR3 contains 18 residues. This CDR3 reads CASSLGLAGGFSYNEQFF. DNA of the CDR3: TGCGCCAGCAGCTTGGGACTAGCGGGGGGCTTTTCCTACAATGAGCAGTTCTTC. Variable domain in full (rest from reference TRBV5-1 and TRBJ2-1): KAGVTQTPRYLIKTRGQQVTLSCSPISGHRSVSWYQQTPGQGLQFLFEYFSETQRNKGNFPGRFSGRQFSNSRSEMNVSTLELGDSALYLCASSLGLAGGFSYNEQFFGPGTRLTVL.

This clonotype was observed at least ten times. J is TRBJ2-7 and V is TRBV5-4; D gene uncertain. Trimming took off 0 bases at V and 2 bases at J, with 12 bases between the two ends. The CDR3 runs 15 residues. Looked up from germline, CDR1 is SGHNT and CDR2 is YYREEE (reference sequence). The CDR3: CASSLVNSPTYEQYF. The CDR3 DNA follows: TGTGCCAGCAGCTTGGTAAACAGCCCCACCTACGAGCAGTACTTC.

This clonotype appeared many times. V is TRBV10-3 and J is TRBJ2-2, with D maybe TRBD1 (5 bases). Trimming shortened V by 2 bases and J by 1 base, and 5 bases separated the two germline ends. This CDR3 contains 14 residues. Germline CDR1 and CDR2: ENHRY and SYGVKD. Here the CDR3 reads CAISEDRNTGELFF. For the CDR3, the DNA is TGTGCCATCAGTGAGGACAGGAACACCGGGGAGCTGTTTTTT.

This clonotype was counted at least ten times. The chain uses TRBV5-1 and TRBJ1-1, with 9 bases lining up with TRBD1. The CDR3 sequence is 15 residues long. J lost 3 bases, V lost 4 bases, and 7 bases had no gene match. The germline CDR1 and CDR2 sequences are SGHRS and YFSETQ. The CDR3 protein is CASSKAGQGYTEAFF. The CDR3 coding sequence is TGCGCCAGCAGCAAAGCGGGACAGGGTTACACTGAAGCTTTCTTT.

In this sample, this clonotype turned up many times. A read error may produce the germline difference seen at one junction end. The chain joins TRBV5-1 to TRBJ1-1; D is unclear. From germline, CDR1 is SGHRS and CDR2 YFSETQ. The CDR3 runs 13 residues. CDR3 sequence: CASSLSPNAEAFF. For the CDR3, the DNA is TGCGCCAGCAGCTTGTCCCCGAACGCTGAAGCTTTCTTT.

The table lists this clonotype with many counts. This rearrangement joins TRBV5-1 to TRBJ2-1; TRBD2 agrees at 8 bases. The CDR3 runs to 16 residues. With 5 bases clipped from V and 2 bases from J, the junction kept 9 bases outside the gene matches. Germline-derived CDR1 and CDR2 are SGHRS and YFSETQ. The DNA for the CDR3 is TGCGCCAGCAGGGGAGATGGCGGGGGGACCTACAATGAGCAGTTCTTC. Encoded protein: CASRGDGGGTYNEQFF.

This clonotype was picked up many times. The rearrangement uses TRBV12-3 or TRBV12-4 and TRBJ1-2, with no clear D. Trimming removed 8 bases at V and 5 bases at J, with 12 bases between. This CDR3 is 12 amino acids long. Written as DNA, the CDR3 is TGTGCCAGCTCAAAGAGCCTGTATGGCTACACCTTC. This codes for CASSKSLYGYTF.

This chain connects TRBV7-2 to TRBJ2-7; perhaps TRBD1 as D (6 bases). Germline V CDR1 and CDR2: SGHTA, FQGNSA. This CDR3 region has 15 residues. V lost 4 bases and J lost 4, with 17 bases in between. The CDR3 region has the DNA TGTGCCAGCAGCTACGCCATGGACAGAAATTACGAGCAGTACTTC. It encodes CASSYAMDRNYEQYF.